Listed below are T cell receptor beta chains from one sample, sequenced in a study of blood T cell repertoires in COVID-19. Here immunoSEQ multiplex PCR was the method, and the copy in TCRdb shows in-frame clones only, minus some. This table holds 81,000 or so clones, 80% to 95% found once. The sequenced sample was peripheral blood. The receptors derive from a woman aged 60 to 75 with active COVID-19. Each CDR3 is given with its conserved first and last residue. Each record gives: clone size, J gene, D gene, V gene, CDR3 DNA, CDR3 protein. A D gene is named only where the DNA matches it firmly. Some rows have no size entry. The others give once, few or many, or a class for an expanded clone.

>-|TRBJ2-6|-|TRBV5-1
TGCGCCAGCAGCGGTGGCAGGGCCAGCTCTGGGGCCAACGTCCTGACTTTC
CASSGGRASSGANVLTF
>-|TRBJ1-2|TRBD1|TRBV3-1/TRBV3-2
TGTGCCAGCAGCCCCGGGACAGAAAACTATGGCTACACCTTC
CASSPGTENYGYTF
>-|TRBJ1-5|TRBD1|TRBV5-8
TGTGCCAGCAGCGAGGGACAGGGGGCAGGGCAGCCCCAGCATTTT
CASSEGQGAGQPQHF
>-|TRBJ2-7|-|TRBV5-1
TGCGCCAGCACAATGGGCACAGGGTACTACGAGCAGTACTTC
CASTMGTGYYEQYF
>-|TRBJ2-6|-|TRBV9
TGTGCCAGCAGCGTAGGAGTCGCGAGGCGGGCCAACGTCCTGACTTTC
CASSVGVARRANVLTF
>-|TRBJ1-5|-|TRBV28
TGTGCCAGCCGCCGTCCGGGAAACCAGCCCCAGCATTTT
CASRRPGNQPQHF
>-|TRBJ1-6|-|TRBV5-6
TGTGCCAGCAGCTTGGGGACATTAAATAATTCACCCCTCCACTTT
CASSLGTLNNSPLHF
>-|TRBJ1-5|-|TRBV5-4
TGTGCCAGCAGCTGGGGGGGGGAGAGCAATCAGCCCCAGCATTTT
CASSWGGESNQPQHF
>-|TRBJ2-3|-|TRBV18
TGTGCCAGCTCACCGACAGCAACGGGCGCAGATACGCAGTATTTT
CASSPTATGADTQYF
>-|TRBJ2-7|TRBD1|TRBV7-2
TGTGCCAGCAGCTTGGGGACCGGGACAGCATCCTACGAGCAGTACTTC
CASSLGTGTASYEQYF
>-|TRBJ1-6|-|TRBV6-5
TGTGCCAGCAGTTCCCGAGGTACGAATTCACCCCTCCACTTT
CASSSRGTNSPLHF
>-|TRBJ2-1|TRBD1|TRBV5-1
TGCGCCAGCAGCTTGGCCGGGACAGGGGGCGCGGGTGAGCAGTTCTTC
CASSLAGTGGAGEQFF
>-|TRBJ2-1|-|TRBV12-3/TRBV12-4
TGTGCCAGCAGGAAACAGGGTGGCAATGAGCAGTTCTTC
CASRKQGGNEQFF
>-|TRBJ1-5|TRBD1|TRBV28
TGTGCCAGCAGTCTGGACAGGGTAAGAAATCAGCCCCAGCATTTT
CASSLDRVRNQPQHF
>-|TRBJ2-1|-|TRBV19
TGTGCCAGTAGCCTTAGACAGGGAGGAAGGGATGAGCAGTTCTTC
CASSLRQGGRDEQFF
>-|TRBJ1-1|TRBD1|TRBV5-3
TGTGCCAGAAGCACAGGGGGGGGGCGGAACACTGAAGCTTTCTTT
CARSTGGGRNTEAFF
>once|TRBJ2-7|-|TRBV6-2/TRBV6-3
TGTGCCAGCAGTCCCCAGGGATACGTCCACGAGCAGTACTTC
CASSPQGYVHEQYF
>-|TRBJ2-5|-|TRBV3-1/TRBV3-2
TGTGCCAGCAGCCAAGTCTCCGAGACCCAGTACTTC
CASSQVSETQYF
>-|TRBJ2-1|-|TRBV29-1
TGCAGCGTCATACAGGCGGGGAATGAGCAGTTCTTC
CSVIQAGNEQFF
>-|TRBJ2-2|TRBD2|TRBV27
TGTGCCAGCAGTTTATCGCGGGAGGTTGGCACCGGGGAGCTGTTTTTT
CASSLSREVGTGELFF
>-|TRBJ2-1|TRBD2|TRBV19
TGTGCCAGTACCCCACCGGGACTAGCTTACAATGAGCAGTTCTTC
CASTPPGLAYNEQFF
>-|TRBJ2-5|-|TRBV6-5
TGTGCCAGCAGTTCCGCACTCGACAGTGAAGAGACCCAGTACTTC
CASSSALDSEETQYF
>once|TRBJ1-2|-|TRBV6-5
TGTGCCAGCACCGAACGGGTTGGCTATGGCTACACCTTC
CASTERVGYGYTF
>-|TRBJ2-1|TRBD2|TRBV7-3
TGTGCCAGCAGCTTACAACTAGCGGGCGTCAATGAGCAGTTCTTC
CASSLQLAGVNEQFF
>few|TRBJ1-1|-|TRBV19
TGTGCCAGTACAATGAACACTGAAGCTTTCTTT
CASTMNTEAFF
>-|TRBJ1-5|-|TRBV28
TGTGCCAGCAGTCCACAGGGTTTGAATCAGCCCCAGCATTTT
CASSPQGLNQPQHF
>few|TRBJ1-6|TRBD1|TRBV2
TGTGCCAGCAGTGAACGGGGGACAGGGAGTTCACCCCTCCACTTT
CASSERGTGSSPLHF
>-|TRBJ2-1|-|TRBV24-1
TGTGCCACCAGTGATCAGTTACCGGGGGAGTACAATGAGCAGTTCTTC
CATSDQLPGEYNEQFF
>-|TRBJ2-3|TRBD2|TRBV3-1/TRBV3-2
TGTGCCAGCAGCCAAGGACTAGCGGGCCCACGCCTCACAGATACGCAGTATTTT
CASSQGLAGPRLTDTQYF
>-|TRBJ2-3|-|TRBV6-2/TRBV6-3
TGTGCCAGCACCCCACAGGGAGGGAGCACAGATACGCAGTATTTT
CASTPQGGSTDTQYF
>-|TRBJ2-5|TRBD1|TRBV7-9
TGTGCCAGCAGTTTCCAGGGGGCTCAAGAGACCCAGTACTTC
CASSFQGAQETQYF
>-|TRBJ2-3|-|TRBV7-9
TGTGCCAGCAGCTCCGACGCAATTCGGGAGTATTTT
CASSSDAIREYF
>-|TRBJ2-2|-|TRBV7-2
TGTGCCAGCACCCAAATGGCAGGCGCGAACACCGGGGAGCTGTTTTTT
CASTQMAGANTGELFF
>-|TRBJ2-1|TRBD2|TRBV4-3
TGCGCCAGCAGCCAAGAGGGTCTAGCGGGGGTGAATGAGCAGTTCTTC
CASSQEGLAGVNEQFF
>-|TRBJ2-1|TRBD1|TRBV6-6
TGTGCCAGCAGTTATTCCGGGACAGCCCTCAATGAGCAGTTCTTC
CASSYSGTALNEQFF
>-|TRBJ1-1|-|TRBV6-1
TGTGCCAGCAGTGCGACAGTTTCGTATGTAGTCACTGAAGCTTTCTTT
CASSATVSYVVTEAFF
>-|TRBJ2-3|TRBD2|TRBV10-2
TGCGCCAGCAGTGGATCAAGGACTAGCGGTTACACAGATACGCAGTATTTT
CASSGSRTSGYTDTQYF
>-|TRBJ1-1|-|TRBV30
TGTGCCTGGAGTAGACAGAGGAACACTGAAGCTTTCTTT
CAWSRQRNTEAFF
>-|TRBJ1-2|-|TRBV7-6
TGTGCCAGCAGCCCGAATTACAGGGTAAACTATGGCTACACCTTC
CASSPNYRVNYGYTF
>-|TRBJ2-7|TRBD2|TRBV28
TGTGCCAGCAGTTCTCCGGGACTAGCGGGTGGGATGGATCGGGAGCAGTACTTC
CASSSPGLAGGMDREQYF
>-|TRBJ2-3|TRBD2|TRBV5-4
TGTGCCAGTACGGGACTAGCGGGATCACGGGCAGATACGCAGTATTTT
CASTGLAGSRADTQYF
>medium-sized|TRBJ1-5|-|TRBV6-5
TGTGCCAGCAGTTACTCAAGGGGGAGCAATCAGCCCCAGCATTTT
CASSYSRGSNQPQHF
>-|TRBJ2-2|-|TRBV6-5
TGTGCCATCTCTAAGAGGCATTCCGGGGAGCTGTTTTTT
CAISKRHSGELFF
>-|TRBJ2-1|-|TRBV6-2/TRBV6-3
TGTGCCAGCAGTTACAACAGCCAAAGGCAACCATTTTACAATGAGCAGTTCTTC
CASSYNSQRQPFYNEQFF
>-|TRBJ2-3|-|TRBV5-4
TGTGCCAGCAGCTTGGCTTTAGCGGGCACAGATACGCAGTATTTT
CASSLALAGTDTQYF
>-|TRBJ2-7|TRBD2|TRBV29-1
TGCAGCGTCGCAACTAGCGGGAGTCAGTACTTC
CSVATSGSQYF
>-|TRBJ2-1|TRBD2|TRBV5-4
TGTGCCAGCAGCCTCCGGGCAGCAACTAGCGGGGGGGATGAGCAGTTCTTC
CASSLRAATSGGDEQFF
>-|TRBJ1-1|-|TRBV9
TGTGCCAGCAGCGTAGTGAGGGGGGGTTCTGAAGCTTTCTTT
CASSVVRGGSEAFF
>-|TRBJ2-1|TRBD2|TRBV7-2
TGTGCCAGCAGCTCTAGCGGGAGGGGGTACAATGAGCAGTTCTTC
CASSSSGRGYNEQFF
>-|TRBJ2-7|TRBD1|TRBV29-1
TGCAGCGTTGCCCCTGCCGGGACAGGGTTCGCGCAGTACTTC
CSVAPAGTGFAQYF
>-|TRBJ2-7|-|TRBV11-3
TGTGCCAGCAGCTTATCAGGCGCCAGCTCCTACGAGCAGTACTTC
CASSLSGASSYEQYF
>-|TRBJ2-1|-|TRBV5-1
TGCGCCAGCAGCTTGAATGCCAGGGTCAATGAGCAGTTCTTC
CASSLNARVNEQFF
>once|TRBJ1-3|-|TRBV6-5
TGTGCCAGTTATACGGGAGCTCCATCTGGAAACACCATATATTTT
CASYTGAPSGNTIYF